This TCR beta chain is drawn from a study of cytomegalovirus exposure and HLA in healthy donors. About the research overall: In a later analysis, the roughly 130 validation repertoires were reported to have used the same platform as the 666 first-cohort repertoires. The study, taken as a whole, reports: It was confirmed in vitro that a few of the CMV-associated chains were specific for CMV antigens. A list of approximately 160 TCR beta chains associated with cytomegalovirus was given.

CDR1 and CDR2 (germline): ENHRY, SYGVKD. The CDR3 consists of 14 residues. Germline trimming cut 4 bases from V and 6 bases from J; bases unmatched to any gene: 3. Produced via immunoSEQ multiplex PCR; TCRdb's table is partial and in-frame only. Of some 140,000 clones in the sample, about 83% are singletons; the top ten hold about 1.5%. Notes on this clone: The antigen remains undetermined.

This sequence joins TRBV10-3 and TRBJ1-6, with 7 bases that match TRBD1. Sequenced: PBMCs. This clonotype was obtained from a woman in her twenties or thirties in good health and CMV-seronegative. CDR3 amino acids: CAISGGTVNSPLHF. In DNA, the CDR3 is TGTGCCATCAGTGGAGGGACAGTTAATTCACCCCTCCACTTT.